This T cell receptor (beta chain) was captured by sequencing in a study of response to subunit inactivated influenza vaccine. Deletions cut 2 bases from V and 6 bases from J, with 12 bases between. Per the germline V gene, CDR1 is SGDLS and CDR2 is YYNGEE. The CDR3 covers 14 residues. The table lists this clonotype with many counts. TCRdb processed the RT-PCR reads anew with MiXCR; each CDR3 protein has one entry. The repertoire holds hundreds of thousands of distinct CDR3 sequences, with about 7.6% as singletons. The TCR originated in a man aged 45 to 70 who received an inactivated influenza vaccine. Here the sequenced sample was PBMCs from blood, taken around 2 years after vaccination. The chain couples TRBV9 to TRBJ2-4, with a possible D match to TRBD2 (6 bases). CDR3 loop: CASSVGGYGNIQYF. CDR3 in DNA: TGTGCCAGCAGCGTTGGGGGGTATGGAAACATTCAGTACTTC.